A single sample is the source of the 19 T cell receptor beta chains below, sequenced in a study of CD8+ T cells in alopecia areata (dated by TCRdb to 2017 to 2018). Libraries were built with the immunoSEQ multiplex PCR assay. RNA was extracted from all samples and reverse transcribed into cDNA as template for TCR sequencing. TCRdb provides this immuneACCESS table in a form limited to in-frame rearrangements. Some clones are lacking; in checked studies, under half of them reflect an unresolved V gene, and why the rest are absent is not known. The sample data list roughly 150,000 clones, and about 56% of these were observed just once. 15% of the sample is taken by the ten largest. This specimen's time point label, interpreted: around 28 days on oral tofacitinib. The treatment or condition label on this specimen signifies: oral pan-JAK inhibitor, 5-10 mg twice daily. This sample comprised CD8+ T cells sorted from blood, obtained at week 4, from a patient treated with tofacitinib. The receptor source for this set is a human donor with alopecia areata.

The chain employs TRBV5-1 and TRBJ2-7; D uncertain. V was clipped by 3 bases and J by 4 bases, with 8 bases between them. CDR1 is SGHRS and CDR2 is YFSETQ in the germline V gene. This CDR3 has 12 residues. CDR3 DNA sequence: TGCGCCAGCAGCTCGGACGGTTACGAGCAGTACTTC. It translates to CASSSDGYEQYF.

The genes are TRBV6-6 and TRBJ2-5; weak D call: TRBD1 (6 bases). CDR1 and CDR2 from the germline V gene are MNHNY and SVGAGI (reference sequence). This CDR3 is 15 amino acids long. V shed 7 bases and J shed 3 bases, with 18 bases lying between them. In nucleotides, the CDR3 is TGTGCCAGCACCTACAAGGGACGGACAGAAGAGACCCAGTACTTC. It specifies CASTYKGRTEETQYF.

The chain links TRBV5-4 to TRBJ2-7; D remains ambiguous. This CDR3 is 11 amino acids long. Trimming took off 4 bases at V and 5 bases at J, with 7 bases between the two ends. The germline gives CDR1 SGHNT, CDR2 YYREEE (reference sequence). The CDR3 DNA reads as TGTGCCAGCAGCCGGAGCGACGAGCAGTACTTC. Protein product: CASSRSDEQYF.

The chain links TRBV9 to TRBJ2-7; perhaps TRBD2 as D (5 bases). This CDR3 spans 14 amino acids. The V end lost 4 bases, the J end lost 1 base, and 12 bases lay between the germline ends. Germline-derived CDR1 and CDR2 are SGDLS and YYNGEE. The CDR3 bases are TGTGCCAGCAGCATGGACGGGATTTCCTACGAGCAGTACTTC. It encodes CASSMDGISYEQYF.

This clone was observed a few times. In nucleotides, the CDR3 is TGTGCCAGCACCCCCGGACAGGGGGCTTCGGGGGAGCTGTTTTTT. Its translation: CASTPGQGASGELFF. The chain joins TRBV6-5 to TRBJ2-2; the match to TRBD1 covers 11 bases. CDR3 size: 15 residues. Per germline, CDR1 MNHEY and CDR2 SVGAGI. J gave up 8 bases and V 7 bases, and 9 bases lay outside the gene matches.

This clone was counted a few times. This chain links TRBV29-1 with TRBJ1-2, with D hard to call. V dropped 5 bases and J dropped 8 bases, with 12 bases sitting between them. The CDR3 consists of 11 residues. Germline lookup yields CDR1 SQVTM and CDR2 ANQGSEA. The DNA for the CDR3 is TGCAGCGTTCCAAGGGTGGACGGCTACACCTTC. It encodes CSVPRVDGYTF. The full variable domain, with the rest looked up from reference TRBV29-1 and TRBJ1-2, is SAVISQKPSRDICQRGTSLTIQCQVDSQVTMMFWYRQQPGQSLTLIATANQGSEATYESGFVIDKFPISRPNLTFSTLTVSNMSPEDSSIYLCSVPRVDGYTFGSGTRLTVV.

The chain employs TRBV6-1 and TRBJ2-1, with a tentative D call TRBD2 (6 bases). The CDR3 covers 15 residues. V lost 6 bases and J 3 bases, leaving 15 bases between the germline ends. Germline assignment: CDR1 MNHNS and CDR2 SASEGT. This CDR3 reads CASRISEEGYNEQFF. The CDR3 DNA follows: TGTGCCAGCAGAATCTCGGAGGAGGGCTACAATGAGCAGTTCTTC.

This clone was found a few times. The V gene is TRBV25-1, the J gene TRBJ2-1; D gene uncertain. V was cut by 6 bases and J by 4 bases, with 4 bases left in between. CDR1 is MGHDK and CDR2 is SYGVNS in the germline V gene. The CDR3 consists of 11 residues. The CDR3 protein is CASSYYNEQFF. DNA of the CDR3: TGTGCCAGCAGCTATTACAATGAGCAGTTCTTC.

This chain links TRBV27 with TRBJ2-3, with D uncertain. CDR1 is MNHEY and CDR2 is SMNVEV in the germline V gene (reference sequence). The CDR3 is 13 amino acids. The V and J ends lost 7 bases and 0 bases respectively, with 8 bases between them. CDR3 in amino acids: CASTLRSTDTQYF. The CDR3 nucleotides read TGTGCCAGCACCTTGCGGAGCACAGATACGCAGTATTTT.

This clone is a singleton in its sample. The chain couples TRBV15 to TRBJ2-1; D possibly corresponds to TRBD1 (5 bases). Trimming shortened V by 0 bases and J by 3 bases, and 12 bases separated the two germline ends. This CDR3 has 16 residues. Germline CDR1 reads LNHNV; CDR2 reads YYDKDF (reference sequence). The CDR3 coding sequence is TGTGCCACCAGCAGAGAAGGGGAAGGGGTCTACAATGAGCAGTTCTTC. Its translation: CATSREGEGVYNEQFF.

CDR3 protein: CASSLSYSYEQYF. Here the CDR3 DNA reads TGTGCCAGCAGCTTAAGTTACTCCTACGAGCAGTACTTC. The chain combines TRBV7-9 with TRBJ2-7; no clear D. With 2 bases removed from V and 0 bases from J, the gap between germline ends came to 5 bases. From germline, CDR1 is SEHNR and CDR2 FQNEAQ (reference sequence). The CDR3 runs to 13 residues.

The chain carries TRBV27 and TRBJ1-5, with D perhaps TRBD1 (5 bases). CDR3 length: 13 residues. Germline CDR1 reads MNHEY; CDR2 reads SMNVEV (reference sequence). V dropped 4 bases and J dropped 7 bases, with 11 bases sitting between them. The DNA for the CDR3 is TGTGCCAGCAGTTGGGGCCGGCGGCAGCCCCAGCATTTT. It is translated as CASSWGRRQPQHF.

The chain has TRBV29-1 and TRBJ1-2; no definite D call. The CDR3 extends over 13 amino acids. The V end was cut by 0 bases, the J end by 4 bases, with 9 bases between. The germline CDR1 and CDR2 sequences are SQVTM and ANQGSEA. The DNA for the CDR3 is TGCAGCGTTGAAGATCAAGACACCTATGGCTACACCTTC. Protein sequence: CSVEDQDTYGYTF.

Turning to this clone: Other DNA sequences of this sample code for an identical CDR3. This chain links TRBV5-6 with TRBJ2-1; D ambiguous. Per the germline V gene, CDR1 is SGHDT and CDR2 is YYEEEE. Trimming cost V 1 base and J 1 base, with 3 bases left between them. The CDR3 has 13 amino acids. The chain's CDR3 is CASSLNSYNEQFF. The CDR3 nucleotides read TGTGCCAGCAGCTTGAATTCCTACAATGAGCAGTTCTTC.

Of note for this clone: Other DNA sequences of this sample code for an identical CDR3. This chain connects TRBV27 to TRBJ1-6; D gene uncertain. Germline V gene lookup returns CDR1 MNHEY and CDR2 SMNVEV (reference sequence). The CDR3 runs to 15 residues. V lost 3 bases to trimming and J lost 0 bases, with 6 bases between them. This CDR3 reads CASSLRGSYNSPLHF. The CDR3 DNA is TGTGCCAGCAGTTTGCGGGGCTCCTATAATTCACCCCTCCACTTT.

The chain has TRBV5-6 and TRBJ1-6; 10 bases align to TRBD1. Trimming took 5 bases from V and 9 from J; bases not matched to a gene: 5. There are 14 residues in the CDR3. Germline CDR1 is SGHDT and CDR2 is YYEEEE. The CDR3 sequence is CASRDRGSFSPLHF. The CDR3 DNA follows: TGTGCCAGCAGGGACAGGGGGAGTTTTTCACCCCTCCACTTT.

About this clone: Other DNA sequences in this sample translate to the same CDR3. This sequence joins TRBV30 and TRBJ1-1; D is undetermined. This CDR3 spans 11 amino acids. V was cut by 2 bases and J by 5 bases, with 6 bases left in between. Germline V gene lookup returns CDR1 GTSNPN and CDR2 SVGIG (reference sequence). This CDR3 reads CAWSPGTEAFF. CDR3 nucleotide sequence: TGTGCCTGGAGTCCGGGTACTGAAGCTTTCTTT.

The V and J genes are TRBV5-8 and TRBJ1-1, with D uncertain. Germline CDR1 SGHTS, CDR2 YDEGEE. The CDR3 extends over 15 amino acids. Trimming cost V 0 bases and J 3 bases, with 12 bases left between them. The CDR3 bases are TGTGCCAGCAGCTTGGGCGATACTGGGGACACTGAAGCTTTCTTT. Amino acid sequence: CASSLGDTGDTEAFF.

About this clone: Other nucleotide sequences from this sample produce the same CDR3. The V call is TRBV27, the J call TRBJ2-2, with 8 bases that match TRBD2. The V gene's germline CDR1 is MNHEY and CDR2 SMNVEV (reference sequence). The CDR3 has 15 residues. V dropped 2 bases and J dropped 2; count of bases not matched to a gene: 1. As DNA, the CDR3 is TGTGCCAGCAGTTTAGCGGGGGGAAACACCGGGGAGCTGTTTTTT. This encodes CASSLAGGNTGELFF.